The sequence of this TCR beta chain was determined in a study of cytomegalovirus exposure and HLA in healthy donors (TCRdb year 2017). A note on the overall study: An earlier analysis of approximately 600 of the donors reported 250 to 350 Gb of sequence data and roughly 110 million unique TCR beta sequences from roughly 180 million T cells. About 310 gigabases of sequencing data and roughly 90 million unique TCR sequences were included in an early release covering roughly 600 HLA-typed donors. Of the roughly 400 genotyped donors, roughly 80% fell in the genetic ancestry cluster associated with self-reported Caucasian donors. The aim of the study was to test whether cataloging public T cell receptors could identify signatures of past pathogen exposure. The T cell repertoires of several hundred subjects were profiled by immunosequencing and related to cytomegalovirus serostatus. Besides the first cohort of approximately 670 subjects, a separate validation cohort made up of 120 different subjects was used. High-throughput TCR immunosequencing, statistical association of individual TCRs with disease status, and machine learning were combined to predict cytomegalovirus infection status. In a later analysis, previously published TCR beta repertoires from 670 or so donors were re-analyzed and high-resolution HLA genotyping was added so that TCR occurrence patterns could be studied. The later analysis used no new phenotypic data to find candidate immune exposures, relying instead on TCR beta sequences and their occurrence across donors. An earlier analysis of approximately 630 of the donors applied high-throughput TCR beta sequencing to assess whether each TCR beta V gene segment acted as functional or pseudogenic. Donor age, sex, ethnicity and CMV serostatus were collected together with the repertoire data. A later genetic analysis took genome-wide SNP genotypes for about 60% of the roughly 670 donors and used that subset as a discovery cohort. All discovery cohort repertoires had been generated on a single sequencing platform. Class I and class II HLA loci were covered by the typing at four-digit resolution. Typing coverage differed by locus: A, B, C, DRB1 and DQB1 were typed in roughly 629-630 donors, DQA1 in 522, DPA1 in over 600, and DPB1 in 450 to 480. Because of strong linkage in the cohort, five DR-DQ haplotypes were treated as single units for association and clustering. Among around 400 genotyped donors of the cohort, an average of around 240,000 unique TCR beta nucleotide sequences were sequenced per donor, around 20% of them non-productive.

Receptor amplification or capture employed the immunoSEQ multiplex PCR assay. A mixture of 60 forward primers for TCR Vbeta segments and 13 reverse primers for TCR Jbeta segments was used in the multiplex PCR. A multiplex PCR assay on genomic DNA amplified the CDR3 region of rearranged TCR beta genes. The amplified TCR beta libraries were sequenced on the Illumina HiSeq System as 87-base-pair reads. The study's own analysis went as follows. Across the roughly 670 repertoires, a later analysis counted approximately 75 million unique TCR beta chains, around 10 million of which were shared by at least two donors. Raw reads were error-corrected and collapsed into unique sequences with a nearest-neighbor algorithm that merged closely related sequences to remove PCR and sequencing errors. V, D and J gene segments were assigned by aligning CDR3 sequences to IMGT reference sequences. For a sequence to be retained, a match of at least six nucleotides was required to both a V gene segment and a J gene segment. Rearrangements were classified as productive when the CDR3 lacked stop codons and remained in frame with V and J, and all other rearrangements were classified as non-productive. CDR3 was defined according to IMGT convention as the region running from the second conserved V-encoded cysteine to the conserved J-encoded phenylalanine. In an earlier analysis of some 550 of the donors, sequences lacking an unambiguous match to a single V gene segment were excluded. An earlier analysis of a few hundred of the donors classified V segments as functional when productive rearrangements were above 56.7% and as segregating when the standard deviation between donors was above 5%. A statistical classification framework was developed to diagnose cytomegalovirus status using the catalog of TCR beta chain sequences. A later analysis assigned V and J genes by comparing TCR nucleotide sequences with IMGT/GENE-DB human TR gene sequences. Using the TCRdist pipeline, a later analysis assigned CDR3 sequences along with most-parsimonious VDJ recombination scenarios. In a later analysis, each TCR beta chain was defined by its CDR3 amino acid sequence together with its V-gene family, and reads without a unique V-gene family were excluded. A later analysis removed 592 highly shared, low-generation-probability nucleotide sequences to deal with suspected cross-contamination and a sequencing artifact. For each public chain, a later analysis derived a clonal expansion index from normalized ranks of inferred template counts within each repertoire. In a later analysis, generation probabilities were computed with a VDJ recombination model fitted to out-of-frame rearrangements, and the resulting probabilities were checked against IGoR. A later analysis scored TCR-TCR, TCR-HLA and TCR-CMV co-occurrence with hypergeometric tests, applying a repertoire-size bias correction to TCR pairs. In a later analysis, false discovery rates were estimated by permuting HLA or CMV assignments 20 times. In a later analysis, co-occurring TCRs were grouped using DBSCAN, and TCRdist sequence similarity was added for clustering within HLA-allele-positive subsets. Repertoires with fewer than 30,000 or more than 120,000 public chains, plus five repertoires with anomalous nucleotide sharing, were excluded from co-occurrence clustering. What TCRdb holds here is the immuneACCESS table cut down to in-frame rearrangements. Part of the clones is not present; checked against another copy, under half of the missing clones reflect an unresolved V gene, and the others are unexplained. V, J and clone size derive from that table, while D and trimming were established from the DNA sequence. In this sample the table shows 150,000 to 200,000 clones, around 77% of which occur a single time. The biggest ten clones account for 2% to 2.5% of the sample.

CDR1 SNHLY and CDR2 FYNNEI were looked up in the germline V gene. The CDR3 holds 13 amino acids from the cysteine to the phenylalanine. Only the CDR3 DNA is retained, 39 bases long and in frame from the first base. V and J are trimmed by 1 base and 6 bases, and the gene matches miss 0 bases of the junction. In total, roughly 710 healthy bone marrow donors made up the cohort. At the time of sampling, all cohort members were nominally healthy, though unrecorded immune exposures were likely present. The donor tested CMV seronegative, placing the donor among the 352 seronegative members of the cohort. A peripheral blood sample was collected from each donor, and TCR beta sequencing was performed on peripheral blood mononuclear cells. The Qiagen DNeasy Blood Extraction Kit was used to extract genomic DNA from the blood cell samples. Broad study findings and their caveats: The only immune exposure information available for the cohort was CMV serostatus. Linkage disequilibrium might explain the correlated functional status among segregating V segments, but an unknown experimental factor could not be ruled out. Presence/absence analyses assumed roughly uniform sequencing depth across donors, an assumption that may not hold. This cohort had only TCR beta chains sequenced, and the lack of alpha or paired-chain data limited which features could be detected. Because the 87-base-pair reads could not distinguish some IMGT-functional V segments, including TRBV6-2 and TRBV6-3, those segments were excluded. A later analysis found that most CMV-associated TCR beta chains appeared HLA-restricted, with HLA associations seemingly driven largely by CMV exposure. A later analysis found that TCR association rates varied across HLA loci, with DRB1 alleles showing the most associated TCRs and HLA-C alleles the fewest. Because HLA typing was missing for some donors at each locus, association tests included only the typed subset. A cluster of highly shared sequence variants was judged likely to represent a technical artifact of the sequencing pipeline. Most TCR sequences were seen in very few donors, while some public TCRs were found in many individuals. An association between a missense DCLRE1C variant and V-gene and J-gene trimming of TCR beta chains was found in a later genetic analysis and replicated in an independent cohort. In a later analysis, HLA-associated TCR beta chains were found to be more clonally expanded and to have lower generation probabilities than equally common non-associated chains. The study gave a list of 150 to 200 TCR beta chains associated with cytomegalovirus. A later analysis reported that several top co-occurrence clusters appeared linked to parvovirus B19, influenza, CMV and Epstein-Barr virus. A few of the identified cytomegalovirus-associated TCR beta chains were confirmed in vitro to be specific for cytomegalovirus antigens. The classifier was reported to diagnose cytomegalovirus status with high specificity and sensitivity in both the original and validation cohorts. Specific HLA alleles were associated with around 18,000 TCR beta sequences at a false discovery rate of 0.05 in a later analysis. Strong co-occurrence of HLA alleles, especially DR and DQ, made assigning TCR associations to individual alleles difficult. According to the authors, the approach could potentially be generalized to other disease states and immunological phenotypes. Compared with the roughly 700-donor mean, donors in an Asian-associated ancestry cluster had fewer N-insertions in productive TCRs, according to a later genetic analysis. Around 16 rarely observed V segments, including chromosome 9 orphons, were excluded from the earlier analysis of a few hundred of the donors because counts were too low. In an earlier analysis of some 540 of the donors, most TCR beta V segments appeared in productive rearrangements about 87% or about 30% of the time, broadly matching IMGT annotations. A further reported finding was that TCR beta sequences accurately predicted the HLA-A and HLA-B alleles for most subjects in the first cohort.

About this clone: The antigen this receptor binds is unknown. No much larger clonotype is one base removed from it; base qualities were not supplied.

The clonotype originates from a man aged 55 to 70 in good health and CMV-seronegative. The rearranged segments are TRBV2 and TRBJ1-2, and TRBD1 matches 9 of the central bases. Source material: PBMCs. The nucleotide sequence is TGTGCCAGCAGTGAAGGGACAGGGGATGGCTACACCTTC. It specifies CASSEGTGDGYTF.